This T cell receptor beta chain emerged from a study of blood T cell repertoires in COVID-19. Across the study: Donors in the United States, Italy and Spain gave samples during acute or convalescent COVID-19. T cells, B-cell-depleted T cells, or PBMCs provided the cDNA or gDNA that served as material.

CDR3 length: 15 amino acids. Germline assignment: CDR1 LNHDA and CDR2 SQIVND (reference sequence). V was pared by 5 bases and J by 0 bases, with 11 bases between. Authors' data handling: From reference gene primer amplification, estimates of nucleated cell counts were derived. Clones were read by immunoSEQ multiplex PCR, and TCRdb kept only the in-frame ones, dropping some. V and J calls and clone size are given by that table; D and trimming were obtained from the DNA. The sample shows 100,000 or so clones, 80% of them seen only once. Sequences were obtained from peripheral blood. The TCR comes from a human donor in a cohort sampled during active COVID-19. V gene TRBV19 combines with J gene TRBJ1-3; no clear D. Here the CDR3 reads CASSLGRDSGNTIYF. In DNA, the CDR3 is TGTGCCAGTAGTCTTGGACGGGACTCTGGAAACACCATATATTTT. Full variable domain (missing parts from reference TRBV19 and TRBJ1-3): DGGITQSPKYLFRKEGQNVTLSCEQNLNHDAMYWYRQDPGQGLRLIYYSQIVNDFQKGDIAEGYSVSREKKESFPLTVTSAQKNPTAFYLCASSLGRDSGNTIYFGEGSWLTVV.